A single sample gave rise to the 7 T cell receptor beta chains below, sequenced in a study of blood T cell repertoires in COVID-19. Method: immunoSEQ multiplex PCR; TCRdb's copy keeps in-frame clones and lacks some. The sample consists of 400,000 or so clones, 89% of them appearing once. The sample consisted of peripheral blood. The origin of the receptors is a woman in her thirties or forties with COVID-19, enrolled during active disease.

This chain's CDR3 is CASSSGAYEQYF. The CDR3 region has the DNA TGTGCCAGCAGCAGCGGTGCCTACGAGCAGTACTTC. The chain links TRBV6-1 to TRBJ2-7; tentative D call: TRBD2 (5 bases). This CDR3 is 12 amino acids long. Germline V gives CDR1 MNHNS, CDR2 SASEGT. V shed 6 bases and J shed 2 bases, with 8 bases lying between them.

The chain uses TRBV19 and TRBJ2-3, with D possibly being TRBD2 (5 bases). Trimming removed 4 bases at V and 3 bases at J, with 17 bases between. CDR1 and CDR2 (germline): LNHDA, SQIVND (reference sequence). CDR3 length equals 16 residues. The CDR3 DNA is TGTGCCAGTAGTAACGCCCCTTTTCCGGGGACAGATACGCAGTATTTT. Translating gives CASSNAPFPGTDTQYF.

The gene calls are TRBV19 and TRBJ2-3; D may be TRBD1 (6 bases). Per the germline V gene, CDR1 is LNHDA and CDR2 is SQIVND (reference sequence). This CDR3 region has 13 residues. V lost 5 bases and J lost 1, with 7 bases in between. This CDR3 reads CASSYRGTDTQYF. As DNA, the CDR3 is TGTGCCAGTAGTTACAGGGGCACAGATACGCAGTATTTT.

The CDR3 sequence: CASSPPPRRGAYQETQYF. The CDR3 nucleotides read TGTGCCAGCAGTCCCCCCCCGCGGCGGGGGGCGTACCAAGAGACCCAGTACTTC. The rearrangement joins TRBV27 to TRBJ2-5; 8 bases fit TRBD2. Germline V gene sequence: CDR1 MNHEY, CDR2 SMNVEV (reference sequence). This CDR3 has 18 amino acids. Trimming cost V 5 bases and J 0 bases; bases outside gene matches: 14.

This rearrangement joins TRBV4-3 to TRBJ2-1, with 8 bases fitting TRBD1. Germline V gene sequence: CDR1 LGHNA, CDR2 YSLEER. This CDR3 is built from 15 residues. V shed 0 bases, J shed 4 bases, and the junction held 2 bases outside the gene matches. Here the CDR3 DNA reads TGCGCCAGCAGCCAAGAGGGACAGGTGTACAATGAGCAGTTCTTC. This gives the protein CASSQEGQVYNEQFF.

This clone has just one count. This chain uses TRBV19 with TRBJ2-5, with D maybe TRBD2 (5 bases). The CDR3 runs to 14 residues. Trimming left V 4 bases short and J 4 bases short, with 13 bases between. Germline CDR1 is LNHDA and CDR2 is SQIVND (reference sequence). The DNA for the CDR3 is TGTGCCAGTAGTAGGGCGGGTACATTAGAGACCCAGTACTTC. It yields the protein CASSRAGTLETQYF.

The CDR3 DNA is TGTGCCAGCAGCGTTTCGACAGGGATTAATGAAAAACTGTTTTTT. This sequence encodes CASSVSTGINEKLFF. The chain carries TRBV9 and TRBJ1-4, with 7 bases aligning to TRBD1. Germline CDR1 is SGDLS and CDR2 is YYNGEE. CDR3 length equals 15 residues. With V trimmed by 2 bases and J by 4 bases, 5 bases remained unmatched.